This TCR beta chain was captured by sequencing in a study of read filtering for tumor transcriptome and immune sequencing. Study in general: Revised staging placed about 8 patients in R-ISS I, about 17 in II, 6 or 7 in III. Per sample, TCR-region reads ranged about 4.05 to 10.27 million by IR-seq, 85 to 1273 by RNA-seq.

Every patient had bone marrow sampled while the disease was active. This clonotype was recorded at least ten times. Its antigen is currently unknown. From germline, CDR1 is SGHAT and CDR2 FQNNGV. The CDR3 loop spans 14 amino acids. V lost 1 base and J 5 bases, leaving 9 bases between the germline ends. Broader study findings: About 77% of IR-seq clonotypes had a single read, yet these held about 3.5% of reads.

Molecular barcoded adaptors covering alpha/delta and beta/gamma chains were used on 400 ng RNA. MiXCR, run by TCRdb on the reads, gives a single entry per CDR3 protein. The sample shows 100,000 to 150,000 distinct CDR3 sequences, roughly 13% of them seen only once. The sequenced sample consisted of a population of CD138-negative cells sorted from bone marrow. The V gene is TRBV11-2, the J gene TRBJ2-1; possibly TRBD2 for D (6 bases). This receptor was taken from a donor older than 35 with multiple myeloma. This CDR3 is CASSLGWGDNEQFF. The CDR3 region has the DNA TGTGCCAGCAGCTTAGGCTGGGGGGACAATGAGCAGTTCTTC.